This T cell receptor (beta chain) originates from a study of siplizumab effects on memory and regulatory T cells. This CDR3 has 16 residues. V was clipped by 4 bases and J by 0 bases; unmatched bases: 6. CDR1 is SQVTM and CDR2 is ANQGSEA in the germline V gene. Whole-study findings and limits: Siplizumab conditions gave an average of about 70% Treg-derived mappable alloreactive CD4+ clones, versus around 30% for controls. Roughly 75-96% of proliferating CD4+ or CD8+ clones lacked a naive or memory phenotype that could be assigned. There was no confirmation of the suppressive function of proliferating Tregs from siplizumab cultures.

Worth noting for this clone: Its antigen remains unidentified.

Data came from immunoSEQ multiplex PCR; TCRdb stores just in-frame clones and leaves some out. The sample has 80,000 to 95,000 clones; 85% to 95% are singletons. The TCR comes from a human donor in good health. The chain links TRBV29-1 to TRBJ2-7, with 13 bases lining up with TRBD2. Sequencing used CD8+ T cells sorted from blood. CDR3 DNA: TGCAGCGTTGTGACCAGGACTAGCGGGAGCTCCTACGAGCAGTACTTC. It translates to CSVVTRTSGSSYEQYF.